This T cell receptor beta chain was captured by sequencing in a study of blood T cell repertoires in COVID-19. Study background: Both acute and convalescent COVID-19 samples were obtained from the United States, Italy and Spain. T cells, B-cell-depleted T cells, or PBMCs supplied cDNA or gDNA.

The CDR3 length is 14 residues. V lost 6 bases and J lost 3; bases outside the gene matches: 3. Germline V gene sequence: CDR1 MGHDK, CDR2 SYGVNS. Authors' methods: Nucleated cell counts were estimated from reference gene primer amplification. Profiling relied on immunoSEQ multiplex PCR, and the TCRdb table lists in-frame clones only, not all of them. D and trimming come from the DNA, and the V and J calls and clone size come from that table. The data contain hundreds of thousands of clones, more than 70% of them singletons. Seattle researchers signed up patients amid active infection and tracked them longitudinally.

The specimen was peripheral blood. The TCR was taken from a woman aged 50 to 60 with COVID-19, enrolled during active disease. The chain recombines TRBV25-1 with TRBJ2-2, with 8 bases aligning to TRBD1. CDR3 nucleotide sequence: TGTGCCAGCAGGACAGGGGTTCACACCGGGGAGCTGTTTTTT. It codes for CASRTGVHTGELFF.